Listed below are T cell receptor beta chains from one sample, sequenced in a study of blood T cell repertoires in COVID-19. The repertoire was sequenced with immunoSEQ multiplex PCR; TCRdb's copy has only in-frame clones and lacks some. This sample has under 200,000 clones; 83% occur once, and the top ten carry over 1.5%. Sequencing input: peripheral blood. Source of these receptors: a human donor in a cohort sampled during active COVID-19. The CDR3 runs from the conserved cysteine through the conserved F or W. Each record gives: V gene, clone size, D gene, J gene, CDR3 protein, CDR3 DNA. D genes are given only for firm matches. Only part of the rows carry a size: once, few, many, or a class if the clone is expanded.

v_call: TRBV3-1/TRBV3-2; clone_size: NA; d_call: TRBD1; j_call: TRBJ1-2; cdr3_aa: CASSLLSDRLTYGYTF; cdr3_nt: TGTGCCAGCAGCCTGTTGTCGGACAGGTTGACCTATGGCTACACCTTC
v_call: TRBV28; clone_size: NA; d_call: TRBD2; j_call: TRBJ2-7; cdr3_aa: CASSLPLLAGATYEQYF; cdr3_nt: TGTGCCAGCAGTTTACCGTTACTAGCGGGGGCAACCTACGAGCAGTACTTC
v_call: TRBV7-2; clone_size: NA; d_call: NA; j_call: TRBJ2-7; cdr3_aa: CASSLEAVSYEQYF; cdr3_nt: TGTGCCAGCAGCTTAGAAGCCGTCTCCTACGAGCAGTACTTC
v_call: TRBV4-3; clone_size: once; d_call: NA; j_call: TRBJ2-2; cdr3_aa: CASSQVYTGYTGELFF; cdr3_nt: TGCGCCAGCAGCCAAGTTTATACAGGGTACACCGGGGAGCTGTTTTTT
v_call: TRBV4-2; clone_size: NA; d_call: TRBD1; j_call: TRBJ1-4; cdr3_aa: CASSQDRGRDEKLFF; cdr3_nt: TGTGCCAGCAGCCAAGACAGGGGGCGAGATGAAAAACTGTTTTTT
v_call: TRBV7-2; clone_size: NA; d_call: TRBD2; j_call: TRBJ2-1; cdr3_aa: CASSLSSGGYNEQFF; cdr3_nt: TGTGCCAGCAGCTTGTCTAGCGGGGGGTACAATGAGCAGTTCTTC
v_call: TRBV5-5; clone_size: NA; d_call: NA; j_call: TRBJ1-5; cdr3_aa: CASSPGQGNQPQHF; cdr3_nt: TGTGCCAGCAGCCCCGGGCAGGGTAATCAGCCCCAGCATTTT
v_call: TRBV28; clone_size: NA; d_call: TRBD1; j_call: TRBJ1-2; cdr3_aa: CASSSTGGGNYGYTF; cdr3_nt: TGTGCCAGCAGTTCCACAGGGGGCGGTAACTATGGCTACACCTTC
v_call: TRBV9; clone_size: NA; d_call: NA; j_call: TRBJ1-1; cdr3_aa: CASGARSPEDTEAFF; cdr3_nt: TGTGCCAGCGGAGCTCGTTCCCCGGAGGACACTGAAGCTTTCTTT
v_call: TRBV7-2; clone_size: NA; d_call: NA; j_call: TRBJ2-6; cdr3_aa: CASSLRGTASGANVLTF; cdr3_nt: TGTGCCAGCAGCTTAAGGGGGACGGCCTCTGGGGCCAACGTCCTGACTTTC
v_call: TRBV28; clone_size: NA; d_call: NA; j_call: TRBJ2-7; cdr3_aa: CASSLRRERQYF; cdr3_nt: TGTGCCAGCAGTTTACGACGGGAGAGGCAGTACTTC
v_call: TRBV7-3; clone_size: NA; d_call: NA; j_call: TRBJ1-1; cdr3_aa: CASSFISGTEAFF; cdr3_nt: TGTGCCAGCAGCTTTATATCGGGCACTGAAGCTTTCTTT
v_call: TRBV29-1; clone_size: NA; d_call: NA; j_call: TRBJ2-7; cdr3_aa: CSVEGGRREQYF; cdr3_nt: TGCAGCGTTGAAGGCGGGCGGCGCGAGCAGTACTTC
v_call: TRBV11-2; clone_size: NA; d_call: NA; j_call: TRBJ2-7; cdr3_aa: CASSQGYVSSYEQYF; cdr3_nt: TGTGCCAGCAGCCAGGGGTACGTTAGCTCCTACGAGCAGTACTTC
v_call: TRBV9; clone_size: few; d_call: NA; j_call: TRBJ1-5; cdr3_aa: CASSVGISLNQPQHF; cdr3_nt: TGTGCCAGCAGCGTAGGTATAAGCCTCAATCAGCCCCAGCATTTT
v_call: TRBV5-4; clone_size: NA; d_call: TRBD1; j_call: TRBJ2-7; cdr3_aa: CASRTGLLDEQYF; cdr3_nt: TGTGCCAGCAGGACAGGGCTTCTGGACGAGCAGTACTTC
v_call: TRBV2; clone_size: NA; d_call: TRBD1; j_call: TRBJ1-1; cdr3_aa: CASSGQGHNTEAFF; cdr3_nt: TGTGCCAGCAGTGGACAGGGTCACAACACTGAAGCTTTCTTT
v_call: TRBV5-1; clone_size: NA; d_call: TRBD1; j_call: TRBJ2-5; cdr3_aa: CASNEGAIGQETQYF; cdr3_nt: TGCGCCAGCAACGAGGGGGCAATAGGCCAAGAGACCCAGTACTTC
v_call: TRBV15; clone_size: few; d_call: TRBD1; j_call: TRBJ1-5; cdr3_aa: CATRDRVGSQPQHF; cdr3_nt: TGTGCCACCCGGGACAGGGTAGGCAGTCAGCCCCAGCATTTT
v_call: TRBV2; clone_size: few; d_call: NA; j_call: TRBJ2-2; cdr3_aa: CASRTDSNTGELFF; cdr3_nt: TGTGCCAGCAGGACGGACAGTAACACCGGGGAGCTGTTTTTT
v_call: TRBV6-5; clone_size: NA; d_call: NA; j_call: TRBJ1-5; cdr3_aa: CASRQQGRSNQPQHF; cdr3_nt: TGTGCCAGCAGACAACAGGGCCGGAGCAATCAGCCCCAGCATTTT
v_call: TRBV7-2; clone_size: NA; d_call: TRBD1; j_call: TRBJ2-7; cdr3_aa: CASSLWTGPYEQYF; cdr3_nt: TGTGCCAGCAGCTTATGGACAGGCCCCTACGAGCAGTACTTC
v_call: TRBV18; clone_size: NA; d_call: NA; j_call: TRBJ2-1; cdr3_aa: CASSPGGGLYNEQFF; cdr3_nt: TGTGCCAGCTCACCGGGGGGAGGACTCTACAATGAGCAGTTCTTC
v_call: TRBV7-8; clone_size: NA; d_call: NA; j_call: TRBJ1-5; cdr3_aa: CASRTGTDQPQHF; cdr3_nt: TGTGCCAGCAGAACAGGGACGGATCAGCCCCAGCATTTT
v_call: TRBV6-6; clone_size: NA; d_call: NA; j_call: TRBJ2-5; cdr3_aa: CASSYSTQSRLQYF; cdr3_nt: TGTGCCAGCAGTTACTCGACTCAGTCGAGGCTCCAGTACTTC
v_call: TRBV6-5; clone_size: once; d_call: TRBD1; j_call: TRBJ2-7; cdr3_aa: CASSHTGQGPYEQYF; cdr3_nt: TGTGCCAGCAGTCATACGGGACAGGGCCCCTACGAGCAGTACTTC
v_call: TRBV6-2/TRBV6-3; clone_size: NA; d_call: TRBD1; j_call: TRBJ2-7; cdr3_aa: CASSSPAGQGGYEQYF; cdr3_nt: TGTGCCAGCAGTTCCCCCGCGGGACAGGGGGGATACGAGCAGTACTTC
v_call: TRBV28; clone_size: NA; d_call: TRBD1; j_call: TRBJ1-1; cdr3_aa: CASSLSGQGKAFF; cdr3_nt: TGTGCCAGCAGTTTAAGCGGACAGGGAAAAGCTTTCTTT
v_call: TRBV6-4; clone_size: NA; d_call: TRBD2; j_call: TRBJ2-3; cdr3_aa: CASSERGLGSTDTQYF; cdr3_nt: TGTGCCAGCAGTGAAAGGGGACTAGGAAGCACAGATACGCAGTATTTT
v_call: TRBV5-4; clone_size: NA; d_call: NA; j_call: TRBJ2-7; cdr3_aa: CASSLPRSEQYF; cdr3_nt: TGTGCCAGCAGCTTACCCCGGAGCGAGCAGTACTTC
v_call: TRBV5-1; clone_size: NA; d_call: NA; j_call: TRBJ1-2; cdr3_aa: CASWVGAGSDGYTF; cdr3_nt: TGCGCCAGCTGGGTGGGGGCAGGGTCGGATGGCTACACCTTC
v_call: TRBV19; clone_size: NA; d_call: NA; j_call: TRBJ1-2; cdr3_aa: CASIRGTGTNYGYTF; cdr3_nt: TGTGCCAGTATTCGGGGTACCGGGACTAACTATGGCTACACCTTC
v_call: TRBV14; clone_size: NA; d_call: TRBD1; j_call: TRBJ1-1; cdr3_aa: CASSLQGGNTEAFF; cdr3_nt: TGTGCCAGCAGCCTACAGGGGGGGAACACTGAAGCTTTCTTT
v_call: TRBV21-1; clone_size: NA; d_call: NA; j_call: TRBJ1-1; cdr3_aa: CASSKGGGSTEAFF; cdr3_nt: TGTGCCAGCAGCAAAGGTGGGGGGAGCACTGAAGCTTTCTTT
v_call: TRBV3-1/TRBV3-2; clone_size: NA; d_call: TRBD1; j_call: TRBJ2-7; cdr3_aa: CASSPDRGSNEQYF; cdr3_nt: TGTGCCAGCAGCCCGGACAGGGGTTCCAACGAGCAGTACTTC
v_call: TRBV6-4; clone_size: NA; d_call: TRBD2; j_call: TRBJ2-3; cdr3_aa: CASSKLAGATDTQYF; cdr3_nt: TGTGCCAGCAGTAAATTAGCGGGGGCCACAGATACGCAGTATTTT
v_call: TRBV7-3; clone_size: NA; d_call: NA; j_call: TRBJ2-5; cdr3_aa: CASSWAGQETQYF; cdr3_nt: TGTGCCAGCAGCTGGGCAGGACAAGAGACCCAGTACTTC
v_call: TRBV5-1; clone_size: NA; d_call: TRBD1; j_call: TRBJ2-1; cdr3_aa: CASSSGTGPLHEQFF; cdr3_nt: TGCGCCAGCAGCTCCGGGACAGGGCCCCTCCATGAGCAGTTCTTC
v_call: TRBV19; clone_size: NA; d_call: TRBD1; j_call: TRBJ2-7; cdr3_aa: CASIGGDRGSYEQYF; cdr3_nt: TGTGCCAGCATCGGAGGGGACAGGGGTTCGTACGAGCAGTACTTC
v_call: TRBV28; clone_size: NA; d_call: NA; j_call: TRBJ1-1; cdr3_aa: CASSLRRTGTEAFF; cdr3_nt: TGTGCCAGCAGTTTACGCCGGACTGGAACTGAAGCTTTCTTT
v_call: TRBV7-9; clone_size: NA; d_call: NA; j_call: TRBJ2-7; cdr3_aa: CASSSPSGYEQYF; cdr3_nt: TGTGCCAGCAGCTCCCCTTCGGGCTACGAGCAGTACTTC
v_call: TRBV27; clone_size: once; d_call: TRBD1; j_call: TRBJ2-7; cdr3_aa: CASTLAGTGTYEQYF; cdr3_nt: TGTGCCAGCACCCTAGCCGGGACAGGGACCTACGAGCAGTACTTC
v_call: TRBV6-5; clone_size: NA; d_call: TRBD1; j_call: TRBJ2-4; cdr3_aa: CASSYSGTGGKNIQYF; cdr3_nt: TGTGCCAGCAGTTACTCGGGGACAGGGGGGAAAAACATTCAGTACTTC
v_call: TRBV4-2; clone_size: NA; d_call: NA; j_call: TRBJ2-7; cdr3_aa: CASSQDTGSTYEQYF; cdr3_nt: TGTGCCAGCAGCCAAGATACGGGGTCCACCTACGAGCAGTACTTC
v_call: TRBV2; clone_size: few; d_call: NA; j_call: TRBJ1-2; cdr3_aa: CASQSEARVGGYTF; cdr3_nt: TGTGCCAGCCAGTCCGAAGCCAGGGTAGGAGGCTACACCTTC
v_call: TRBV6-4; clone_size: NA; d_call: TRBD2; j_call: TRBJ2-3; cdr3_aa: CASSDERGGSDTQYF; cdr3_nt: TGTGCCAGCAGTGACGAACGGGGGGGCAGTGATACGCAGTATTTT
v_call: TRBV29-1; clone_size: NA; d_call: NA; j_call: TRBJ2-2; cdr3_aa: CSGGTGAVNTGELFF; cdr3_nt: TGCAGCGGTGGAACGGGAGCTGTCAACACCGGGGAGCTGTTTTTT
v_call: TRBV19; clone_size: once; d_call: TRBD1; j_call: TRBJ2-7; cdr3_aa: CASMGQGAYEQYF; cdr3_nt: TGTGCCAGTATGGGACAGGGGGCCTACGAGCAGTACTTC
v_call: TRBV19; clone_size: NA; d_call: TRBD2; j_call: TRBJ2-3; cdr3_aa: CASSIGLAGHTQYF; cdr3_nt: TGTGCCAGTAGTATCGGACTAGCCGGACATACGCAGTATTTT
v_call: TRBV4-2; clone_size: NA; d_call: NA; j_call: TRBJ2-7; cdr3_aa: CASSFSSLREQYF; cdr3_nt: TGTGCCAGCAGCTTTTCTAGTTTACGGGAGCAGTACTTC
v_call: TRBV5-6; clone_size: few; d_call: TRBD1; j_call: TRBJ2-7; cdr3_aa: CASSQPGQGRGEQYF; cdr3_nt: TGTGCCAGCAGCCAGCCGGGACAGGGAAGAGGGGAGCAGTACTTC
v_call: TRBV7-9; clone_size: NA; d_call: TRBD2; j_call: TRBJ2-7; cdr3_aa: CASREGLAGSYEQYF; cdr3_nt: TGTGCCAGCAGGGAGGGACTAGCGGGCTCCTACGAGCAGTACTTC